The 30 T cell receptor beta chains given below trace back to one sample, sequenced in a study of T cell responses to AZD1222 COVID-19 vaccine. The data were produced by immunoSEQ multiplex PCR, yet TCRdb's version contains in-frame clones alone and is incomplete. Among 150,000 to 200,000 clones listed, around 90% were seen once. The material sequenced was peripheral blood, taken 28 days after the second AZD1222 dose. The receptors come from an adult who received the AZD1222 COVID-19 vaccine.

V gene TRBV28 combines with J gene TRBJ2-2; TRBD1 matches at 8 bases. V dropped 5 bases and J dropped 4; count of bases not matched to a gene: 6. The V gene's germline CDR1 is MDHEN and CDR2 SYDVKM. The CDR3 is 15 amino acids. The CDR3 spells CASSTTGVGTGELFF. The CDR3 DNA reads as TGTGCCAGCAGTACGACAGGGGTTGGCACCGGGGAGCTGTTTTTT. The full variable domain, rest sourced from reference TRBV28 and TRBJ2-2, is DVKVTQSSRYLVKRTGEKVFLECVQDMDHENMFWYRQDPGLGLRLIYFSYDVKMKEKGDIPEGYSVSREKKERFSLILESASTNQTSMYLCASSTTGVGTGELFFGEGSRLTVL.

V usage is TRBV7-9 and J usage is TRBJ1-6; 8 bases are shared with TRBD1. The germline V gene encodes CDR1 SEHNR and CDR2 FQNEAQ (reference sequence). Losses at the gene ends were 5 bases for V and 9 bases for J; bases not matched to a gene: 9. The CDR3 is 15 amino acids. Here the CDR3 DNA reads TGTGCCAGCAGCCCCGGGACAGGCGATTCTTCACCCCTCCACTTT. This encodes CASSPGTGDSSPLHF.

The rearrangement uses TRBV28 and TRBJ1-2; TRBD1 matches at 7 bases. V lost 4 bases and J lost 8; bases outside the gene matches: 4. The CDR3 has 12 amino acids. Germline V gene sequence: CDR1 MDHEN, CDR2 SYDVKM. DNA for the CDR3: TGTGCCAGCAGTTCGGGACAGTTGGGCTACACCTTC. This gives the protein CASSSGQLGYTF.

The chain joins TRBV15 to TRBJ2-3; TRBD1 matches at 7 bases. J was trimmed by 7 bases and V by 2 bases; bases with no gene match: 18. Looked up from germline, CDR1 is LNHNV and CDR2 is YYDKDF (reference sequence). The CDR3 consists of 18 residues. This CDR3 is CATSRSASGTAFVNTQYF. DNA for the CDR3: TGTGCCACCAGCAGATCGGCCTCCGGGACAGCCTTTGTAAATACGCAGTATTTT. The variable domain in full, completed from reference TRBV15 and TRBJ2-3, reads DAMVIQNPRYQVTQFGKPVTLSCSQTLNHNVMYWYQQKSSQAPKLLFHYYDKDFNNEADTPDNFQSRRPNTSFCFLDIRSPGLGDTAMYLCATSRSASGTAFVNTQYFGPGTRLTVL.

The chain employs TRBV5-1 and TRBJ1-2, with 10 bases lining up with TRBD1. CDR3 length: 16 amino acids. The germline V gene has CDR1 SGHRS and CDR2 YFSETQ. The junction had 4 bases not matched to a gene; V was cut back by 0 bases and J by 2 bases. This CDR3 is CASSLGWTGGNYGYTF. DNA of the CDR3: TGCGCCAGCAGCTTGGGATGGACAGGGGGGAACTATGGCTACACCTTC. Based on the CDR3 plus reference TRBV5-1 and TRBJ1-2, the full variable domain is KAGVTQTPRYLIKTRGQQVTLSCSPISGHRSVSWYQQTPGQGLQFLFEYFSETQRNKGNFPGRFSGRQFSNSRSEMNVSTLELGDSALYLCASSLGWTGGNYGYTFGSGTRLTVV.

The V and J genes are TRBV25-1 and TRBJ1-2; D may be TRBD1 (6 bases). V gave up 5 bases and J gave up 4 bases, with 11 bases separating them. Germline V gives CDR1 MGHDK, CDR2 SYGVNS. CDR3 length: 13 residues. The CDR3 spells CASSWGAGYGYTF. CDR3 sequence (DNA): TGTGCCAGCAGTTGGGGGGCAGGCTATGGCTACACCTTC.

This clone was seen a handful of times. The genes are TRBV18 and TRBJ1-2; 9 nucleotides agree with TRBD1. The germline V gene encodes CDR1 KGHSH and CDR2 LQKENI. The trim removed 3 bases at V and 4 bases at J, leaving 6 bases unmatched. The CDR3 loop spans 15 amino acids. The CDR3 bases are TGTGCCAGCTCACCTCTCCCGGGACAGGGCTATGGCTACACCTTC. Amino acid sequence: CASSPLPGQGYGYTF.

The V and J genes are TRBV5-6 and TRBJ2-1, with D possibly TRBD2 on 5 matching bases. Germline V lookup: CDR1 SGHDT, CDR2 YYEEEE. CDR3 length: 13 residues. Trimming took 5 bases from V and 4 from J, leaving 10 bases between them. For the CDR3, the DNA is TGTGCCAGCAGAGAGGACTCTTACAATGAGCAGTTCTTC. This gives the protein CASREDSYNEQFF.

This chain links TRBV10-3 with TRBJ1-2; D unclear. The CDR3 extends over 13 amino acids. Germline V gene sequence: CDR1 ENHRY, CDR2 SYGVKD. The ends were cut back, 3 bases at V and 1 base at J, with 6 bases in the middle. CDR3 DNA: TGTGCCATCAGTGAACGGCGTAACTATGGCTACACCTTC. Residues: CAISERRNYGYTF.

This chain connects TRBV12-5 to TRBJ2-3, with TRBD1 matching over 10 bases. J was trimmed by 1 base and V by 6 bases; bases with no gene match: 1. CDR3 size: 14 residues. The germline V gene encodes CDR1 LGHNT and CDR2 FRNRAP. For the CDR3, the DNA is TGTGCTAGTGGCGGACAGGGGGGCACAGATACGCAGTATTTT. It specifies CASGGQGGTDTQYF. Using reference TRBV12-5 and TRBJ2-3 for the parts outside the CDR3, the full variable domain is DARVTQTPRHKVTEMGQEVTMRCQPILGHNTVFWYRQTMMQGLELLAYFRNRAPLDDSGMPKDRFSAEMPDATLATLKIQPSEPRDSAVYFCASGGQGGTDTQYFGPGTRLTVL.

The CDR3 DNA sequence: TGCGCCAGCAGCTTTAGGGAACAGTGGGACACTGAAGCTTTCTTT. Translated: CASSFREQWDTEAFF. This chain joins TRBV5-1 and TRBJ1-1; D gene unclear. The V end was cut by 2 bases, the J end by 3 bases, with 14 bases between. Germline lookup yields CDR1 SGHRS and CDR2 YFSETQ. The CDR3 spans 15 residues.

This chain uses TRBV28 with TRBJ1-1; D is possibly TRBD1 (5 bases). The germline V gene has CDR1 MDHEN and CDR2 SYDVKM. Between the trimmed V and J ends, which lost 8 bases and 4 bases, there was a span of 17 bases. The CDR3 is 14 amino acids. CDR3 residues: CASWDYTSGTEAFF. In nucleotides, the CDR3 is TGTGCCAGCTGGGACTACACCAGTGGCACTGAAGCTTTCTTT.

The chain recombines TRBV2 with TRBJ2-7; D call uncertain. The CDR3 loop spans 14 amino acids. Germline CDR1 is SNHLY and CDR2 is FYNNEI. The V and J ends lost 3 bases and 0 bases respectively, with 9 bases between them. CDR3 DNA sequence: TGTGCCAGCAGTGACAATTTATCCTCCTACGAGCAGTACTTC. Protein: CASSDNLSSYEQYF.

This clone was counted once. The chain recombines TRBV5-1 with TRBJ1-6; tentatively, D is TRBD1 (5 bases). The CDR3 has 15 amino acids. The ends were cut back, 0 bases at V and 9 bases at J, with 13 bases in the middle. The germline gives CDR1 SGHRS, CDR2 YFSETQ. The CDR3, as DNA: TGCGCCAGCAGCTTGGAAGCAGGGAGCTTTTCACCCCTCCACTTT. Translating it yields CASSLEAGSFSPLHF.

The genes are TRBV10-3 and TRBJ2-2; 15 positions match TRBD2. Per the germline V gene, CDR1 is ENHRY and CDR2 is SYGVKD. After removal of 6 bases from V and 4 bases from J, the junction contained 12 bases not matched to a gene. There are 19 residues in the CDR3. The CDR3 region is CAISRPGLAGGGGTGELFF. CDR3 nucleotides: TGTGCCATCAGCCGACCGGGACTAGCGGGGGGAGGGGGCACCGGGGAGCTGTTTTTT.

This chain connects TRBV5-4 to TRBJ2-2; the D is unclear. The CDR3 is 15 amino acids. Looked up from germline, CDR1 is SGHNT and CDR2 is YYREEE (reference sequence). The V gene lost 5 bases and the J gene lost 1 base, with 12 bases spanning the gap. The CDR3 nucleotides read TGTGCCAGCAGGGATAGGAAGGAGAACACCGGGGAGCTGTTTTTT. It encodes CASRDRKENTGELFF. Combining the CDR3 with reference TRBV5-4 and TRBJ2-2 gives the whole variable domain ETGVTQSPTHLIKTRGQQVTLRCSSQSGHNTVSWYQQALGQGPQFIFQYYREEENGRGNFPPRFSGLQFPNYSSELNVNALELDDSALYLCASRDRKENTGELFFGEGSRLTVL.

The chain recombines TRBV2 with TRBJ1-2; TRBD1 matches 10 bases. The J segment lost 4 bases and the V segment lost 4 bases, leaving 6 bases of the junction unmatched. This CDR3 region has 15 residues. CDR1 and CDR2 from the germline V gene are SNHLY and FYNNEI. CDR3 region: CASSGTGGLSYGYTF. CDR3 coding DNA: TGTGCCAGCAGTGGGACAGGGGGATTGAGCTATGGCTACACCTTC.

The chain joins TRBV7-2 to TRBJ1-2; possible D gene TRBD1, 5 bases. The CDR3 extends over 14 amino acids. V lost 5 bases to trimming and J lost 8 bases, with 18 bases between them. The V gene's germline CDR1 is SGHTA and CDR2 FQGNSA. CDR3 nucleotides: TGTGCCAGCAGCCCGGGAGACAGTCCGCGAGGCTACACCTTC. Protein product: CASSPGDSPRGYTF.

The CDR3 reads CASSKGTVANYGYTF. CDR3 DNA: TGTGCCAGTAGTAAGGGGACGGTAGCTAACTATGGCTACACCTTC. The chain uses TRBV19 and TRBJ1-2; D might be TRBD1 (5 bases). Trimming pared 4 bases from V and 0 bases from J, leaving 12 bases between. Germline V lookup: CDR1 LNHDA, CDR2 SQIVND (reference sequence). The CDR3 has 15 residues.

The chain is built from TRBV5-1 and TRBJ2-3, with a tentative D call TRBD2 (6 bases). Trimming took 5 bases from V and 0 from J, leaving 16 bases between them. The length of the CDR3 is 16 residues. Germline V gene data show CDR1 as SGHRS and CDR2 as YFSETQ. CDR3 coding DNA: TGCGCCAGCAGACTCCCGGGAGCGGGCAGCACAGATACGCAGTATTTT. It translates to CASRLPGAGSTDTQYF.

V is TRBV4-3 and J is TRBJ2-7, with 10 bases that match TRBD1. The CDR3 is 15 amino acids. Unmatched junction bases numbered 1, after V lost 0 bases and J lost 2 bases. Germline V gene data show CDR1 as LGHNA and CDR2 as YSLEER. This CDR3 is CASSQEGQGTYEQYF. The DNA of the CDR3 is TGCGCCAGCAGCCAAGAGGGACAGGGGACCTACGAGCAGTACTTC.

V and J are TRBV3-1 (or the pseudogene TRBV3-2) and TRBJ2-7; TRBD1 agrees at 10 bases. There are 13 residues in the CDR3. Germline V CDR1 and CDR2: LGHDT, YNNKEL (reference sequence). The trim removed 5 bases at V and 11 bases at J, leaving 9 bases unmatched. The CDR3 nucleotides read TGTGCCAGCAGCGTTAACCGGGACAGGGGAGAGTACTTC. Protein product: CASSVNRDRGEYF.

The chain combines TRBV7-2 with TRBJ2-2; 7 nucleotides align to TRBD1. The CDR3 is 15 residues long. From germline, CDR1 is SGHTA and CDR2 FQGNSA. J gave up 7 bases and V 3 bases, and 8 bases lay outside the gene matches. The CDR3 is CASSFNRGGVGELFF. The DNA for the CDR3 is TGTGCCAGCAGCTTCAACAGGGGCGGTGTCGGGGAGCTGTTTTTT.

CDR3 sequence reads: CASSLDLMVNQPQHF. CDR3 sequence (DNA): TGTGCCAGCAGCTTAGACCTAATGGTCAATCAGCCCCAGCATTTT. The chain joins TRBV7-2 to TRBJ1-5; the D is unclear. Germline V lookup: CDR1 SGHTA, CDR2 FQGNSA. The CDR3 is 15 amino acids. The V end was cut by 1 base, the J end by 3 bases, with 10 bases between.

This clone is termed medium-sized (0.01 to 0.1%). The chain uses TRBV27 and TRBJ2-6; 10 nucleotides match TRBD2. The trim removed 5 bases at V and 0 bases at J, leaving 7 bases unmatched. Germline-derived CDR1 and CDR2 are MNHEY and SMNVEV (reference sequence). This CDR3 has 18 residues. The CDR3 is CASSPSSGSYSGANVLTF. Here the CDR3 DNA reads TGTGCCAGCAGTCCCTCTAGCGGGAGCTACTCTGGGGCCAACGTCCTGACTTTC.

With regard to this clone: This same CDR3 is encoded by further DNA sequences in the sample. The V gene is TRBV9, the J gene TRBJ1-4; 7 bases agree with TRBD1. Germline assignment: CDR1 SGDLS and CDR2 YYNGEE. The CDR3 is 14 residues long. J lost 4 bases, V lost 0 bases, and 0 bases had no gene match. This chain's CDR3 is CASSVGQGNEKLFF. CDR3 bases: TGTGCCAGCAGCGTAGGACAGGGTAATGAAAAACTGTTTTTT.

The genes are TRBV7-2 and TRBJ2-1; TRBD2 matches 9 bases. J gave up 5 bases and V 2 bases, and 7 bases lay outside the gene matches. Germline values: CDR1 SGHTA, CDR2 FQGNSA. There are 16 residues in the CDR3. The CDR3 region is CASSLRAGGFNNEQFF. CDR3 sequence (DNA): TGTGCCAGCAGCTTACGGGCGGGGGGGTTTAACAATGAGCAGTTCTTC.

This clone showed up just once. The chain carries TRBV18 and TRBJ2-2; weak D call: TRBD1 (6 bases). The CDR3 has 16 amino acids. With 2 bases removed from V and 3 bases from J, the gap between germline ends came to 13 bases. In germline, CDR1 is KGHSH, CDR2 LQKENI. In nucleotides, the CDR3 is TGTGCCAGCTCACCATTTGAACAGGGTCACACCGGGGAGCTGTTTTTT. It yields the protein CASSPFEQGHTGELFF. Looking up the rest from reference TRBV18 and TRBJ2-2 gives the full variable domain: NAGVMQNPRHLVRRRGQEARLRCSPMKGHSHVYWYRQLPEEGLKFMVYLQKENIIDESGMPKERFSAEFPKEGPSILRIQQVVRGDSAAYFCASSPFEQGHTGELFFGEGSRLTVL.

This clone was picked up a small number of times. The chain carries TRBV28 and TRBJ1-2; no reliable D call. The germline gives CDR1 MDHEN, CDR2 SYDVKM. This CDR3 spans 14 amino acids. V gave up 4 bases and J gave up 3 bases, with 12 bases separating them. The CDR3 sequence is CASSWRAVDYGYTF. CDR3 DNA sequence: TGTGCCAGCAGTTGGCGGGCGGTTGACTATGGCTACACCTTC.

V is TRBV4-3 and J is TRBJ1-6; perhaps TRBD1 as D (6 bases). Trimming removed 1 base at V and 9 bases at J, with 10 bases between. The germline V gene has CDR1 LGHNA and CDR2 YSLEER. CDR3 length: 14 residues. The CDR3 DNA sequence: TGCGCCAGCAGCCAAGTACAGGGAGGTTCACCCCTCCACTTT. Amino acids: CASSQVQGGSPLHF.